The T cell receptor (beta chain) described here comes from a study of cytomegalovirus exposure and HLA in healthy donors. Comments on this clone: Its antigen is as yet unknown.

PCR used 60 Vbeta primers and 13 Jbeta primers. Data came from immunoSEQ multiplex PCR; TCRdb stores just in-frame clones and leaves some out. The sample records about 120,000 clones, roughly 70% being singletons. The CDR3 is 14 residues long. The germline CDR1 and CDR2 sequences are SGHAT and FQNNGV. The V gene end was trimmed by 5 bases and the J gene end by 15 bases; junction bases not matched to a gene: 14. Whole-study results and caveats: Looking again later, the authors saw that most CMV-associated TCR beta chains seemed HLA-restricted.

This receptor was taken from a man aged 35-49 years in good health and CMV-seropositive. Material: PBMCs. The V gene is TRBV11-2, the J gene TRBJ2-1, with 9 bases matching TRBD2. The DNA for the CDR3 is TGTGCCAGCAGCCTTCCGATGGCCGGGACTAGCCCGTTCTTC. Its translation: CASSLPMAGTSPFF.